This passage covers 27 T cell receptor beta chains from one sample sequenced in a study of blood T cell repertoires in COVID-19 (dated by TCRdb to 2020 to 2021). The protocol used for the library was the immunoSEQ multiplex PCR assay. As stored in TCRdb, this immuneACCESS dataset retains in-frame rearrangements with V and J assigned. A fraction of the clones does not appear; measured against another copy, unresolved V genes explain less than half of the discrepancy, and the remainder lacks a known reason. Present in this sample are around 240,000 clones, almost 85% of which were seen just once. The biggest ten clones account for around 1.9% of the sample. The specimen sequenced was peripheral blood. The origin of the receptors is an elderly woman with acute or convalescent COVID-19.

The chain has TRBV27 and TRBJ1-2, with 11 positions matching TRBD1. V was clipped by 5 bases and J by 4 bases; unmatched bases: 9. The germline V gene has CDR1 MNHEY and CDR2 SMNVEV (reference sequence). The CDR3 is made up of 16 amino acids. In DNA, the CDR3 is TGTGCCAGCAGTACTGGGACAGGGGGACTCCTCTATGGCTACACCTTC. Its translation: CASSTGTGGLLYGYTF.

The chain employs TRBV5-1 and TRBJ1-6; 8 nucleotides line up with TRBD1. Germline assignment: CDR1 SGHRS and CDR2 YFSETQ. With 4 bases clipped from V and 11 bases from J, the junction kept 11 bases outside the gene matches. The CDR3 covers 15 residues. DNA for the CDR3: TGCGCCAGCAGCCTTGACAGGGGAATAGGGGCACCCCTCCACTTT. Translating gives CASSLDRGIGAPLHF.

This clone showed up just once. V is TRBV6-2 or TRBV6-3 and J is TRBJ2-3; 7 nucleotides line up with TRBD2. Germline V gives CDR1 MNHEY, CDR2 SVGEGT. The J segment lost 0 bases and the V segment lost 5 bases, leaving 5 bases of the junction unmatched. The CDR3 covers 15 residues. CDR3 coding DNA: TGTGCCAGCAGTCCCAGCGGGGTGAGCACAGATACGCAGTATTTT. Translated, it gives CASSPSGVSTDTQYF.

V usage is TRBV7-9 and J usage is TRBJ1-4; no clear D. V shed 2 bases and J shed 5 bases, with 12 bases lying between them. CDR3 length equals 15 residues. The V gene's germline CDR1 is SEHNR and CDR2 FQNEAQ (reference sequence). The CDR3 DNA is TGTGCCAGCAGCTTACTACAAGGCGGGAATGAAAAACTGTTTTTT. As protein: CASSLLQGGNEKLFF.

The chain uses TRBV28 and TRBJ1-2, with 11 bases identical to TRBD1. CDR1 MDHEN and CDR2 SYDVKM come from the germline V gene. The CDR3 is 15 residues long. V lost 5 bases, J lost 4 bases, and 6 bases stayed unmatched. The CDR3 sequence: CASSHGTGGFYGYTF. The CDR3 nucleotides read TGTGCCAGCAGTCACGGGACAGGGGGATTCTATGGCTACACCTTC.

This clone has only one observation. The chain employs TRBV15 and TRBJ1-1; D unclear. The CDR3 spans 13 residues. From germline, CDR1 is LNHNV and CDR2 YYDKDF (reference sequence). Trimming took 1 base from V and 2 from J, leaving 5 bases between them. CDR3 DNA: TGTGCCACCAGCAGAGCCCGTAACACTGAAGCTTTCTTT. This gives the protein CATSRARNTEAFF.

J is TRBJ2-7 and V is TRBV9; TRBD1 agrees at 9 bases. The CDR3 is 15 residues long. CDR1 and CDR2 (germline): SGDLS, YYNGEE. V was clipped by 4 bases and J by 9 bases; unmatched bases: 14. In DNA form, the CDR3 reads TGTGCCAGCAGCTCCGACCCGGGACAGGGAATTCTGCAGTACTTC. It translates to CASSSDPGQGILQYF.

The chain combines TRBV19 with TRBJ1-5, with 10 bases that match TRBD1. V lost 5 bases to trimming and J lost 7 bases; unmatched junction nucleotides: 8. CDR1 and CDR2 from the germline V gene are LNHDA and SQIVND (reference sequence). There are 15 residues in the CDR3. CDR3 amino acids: CASSPGTGDVQPQHF. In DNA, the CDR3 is TGTGCCAGTAGTCCCGGGACAGGGGATGTGCAGCCCCAGCATTTT.

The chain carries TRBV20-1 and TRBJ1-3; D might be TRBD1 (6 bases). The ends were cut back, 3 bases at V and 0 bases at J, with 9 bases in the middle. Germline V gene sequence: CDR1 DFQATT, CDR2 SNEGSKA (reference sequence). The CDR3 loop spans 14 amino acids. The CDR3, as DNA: TGCAGTGCTAGTCCGGACAGCTCTGGAAACACCATATATTTT. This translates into CSASPDSSGNTIYF.

This CDR3 is CASSSTGGELKNIQYF. The CDR3 nucleotides are TGTGCCAGCAGCTCCACCGGGGGGGAGCTCAAAAACATTCAGTACTTC. The chain recombines TRBV7-6 with TRBJ2-4; 8 positions agree with TRBD2. CDR1 SGHVS and CDR2 FNYEAQ come from the germline V gene. V was clipped by 4 bases and J by 3 bases; unmatched bases: 8. The length of the CDR3 is 16 residues.

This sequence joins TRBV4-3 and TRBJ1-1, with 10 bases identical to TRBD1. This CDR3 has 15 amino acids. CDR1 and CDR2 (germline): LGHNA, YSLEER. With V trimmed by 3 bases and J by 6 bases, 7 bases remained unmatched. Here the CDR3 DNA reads TGCGCCAGCAGCCACGGGACAGGGGAGACGGCTGAAGCTTTCTTT. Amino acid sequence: CASSHGTGETAEAFF.

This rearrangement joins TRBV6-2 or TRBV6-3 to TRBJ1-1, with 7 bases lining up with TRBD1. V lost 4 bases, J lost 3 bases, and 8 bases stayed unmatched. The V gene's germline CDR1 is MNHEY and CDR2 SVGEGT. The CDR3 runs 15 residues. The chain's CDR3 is CASSFPNRGDTEAFF. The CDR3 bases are TGTGCCAGCAGTTTTCCCAACAGGGGTGACACTGAAGCTTTCTTT.

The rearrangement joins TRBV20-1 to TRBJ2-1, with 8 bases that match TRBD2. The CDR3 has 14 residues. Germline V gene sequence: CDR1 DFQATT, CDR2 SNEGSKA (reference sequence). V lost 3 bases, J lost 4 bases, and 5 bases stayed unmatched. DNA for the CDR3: TGCAGTGCTAGTTCCGCGGGGGGTTACAATGAGCAGTTCTTC. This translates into CSASSAGGYNEQFF.

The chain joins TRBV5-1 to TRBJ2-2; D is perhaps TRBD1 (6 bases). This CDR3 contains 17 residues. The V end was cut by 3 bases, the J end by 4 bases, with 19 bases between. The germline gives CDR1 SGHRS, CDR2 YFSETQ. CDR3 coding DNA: TGCGCCAGCAGCTGGGGAAGGGGGTCCCAAGTCACCGGGGAGCTGTTTTTT. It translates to CASSWGRGSQVTGELFF.

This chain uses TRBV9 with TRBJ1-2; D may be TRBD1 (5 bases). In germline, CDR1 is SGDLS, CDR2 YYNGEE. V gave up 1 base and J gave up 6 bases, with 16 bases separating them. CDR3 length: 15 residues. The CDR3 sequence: CASSVQWSGVDGYTF. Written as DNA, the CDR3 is TGTGCCAGCAGCGTACAATGGTCGGGGGTCGATGGCTACACCTTC.

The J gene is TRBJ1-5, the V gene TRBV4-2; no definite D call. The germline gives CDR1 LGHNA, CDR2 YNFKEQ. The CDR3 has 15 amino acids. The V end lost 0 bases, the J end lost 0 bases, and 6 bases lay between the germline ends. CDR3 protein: CASSQEWLSNQPQHF. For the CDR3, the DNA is TGTGCCAGCAGCCAAGAGTGGCTTAGCAATCAGCCCCAGCATTTT.

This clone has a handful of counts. The CDR3 coding sequence is TGTGCCAGCAGTCCGACAGTGGCTGAGACCCAGTACTTC. It codes for CASSPTVAETQYF. V usage is TRBV28 and J usage is TRBJ2-5; D may be TRBD1 (5 bases). V shed 5 bases and J shed 5 bases, with 12 bases lying between them. This CDR3 is built from 13 residues. Germline CDR1 is MDHEN and CDR2 is SYDVKM.

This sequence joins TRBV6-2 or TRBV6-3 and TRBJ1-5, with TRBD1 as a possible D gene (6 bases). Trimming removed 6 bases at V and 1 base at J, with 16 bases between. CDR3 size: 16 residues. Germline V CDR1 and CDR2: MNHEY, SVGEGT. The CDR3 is CASSSGTRGSNQPQHF. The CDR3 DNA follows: TGTGCCAGCAGCTCCGGGACAAGGGGGAGCAATCAGCCCCAGCATTTT.

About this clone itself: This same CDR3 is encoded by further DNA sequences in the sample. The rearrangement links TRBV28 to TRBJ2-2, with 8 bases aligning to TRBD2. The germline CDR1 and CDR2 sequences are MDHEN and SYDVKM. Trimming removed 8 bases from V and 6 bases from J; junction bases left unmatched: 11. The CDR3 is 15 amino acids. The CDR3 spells CASRDGGANAGELFF. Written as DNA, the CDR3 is TGTGCCAGCCGGGACGGGGGGGCCAATGCCGGGGAGCTGTTTTTT. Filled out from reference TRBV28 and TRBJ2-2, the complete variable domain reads DVKVTQSSRYLVKRTGEKVFLECVQDMDHENMFWYRQDPGLGLRLIYFSYDVKMKEKGDIPEGYSVSREKKERFSLILESASTNQTSMYLCASRDGGANAGELFFGEGSRLTVL.

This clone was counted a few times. CDR3 loop: CASTYRGGTGELFF. The DNA of the CDR3 is TGTGCCAGCACGTACCGGGGTGGGACCGGGGAGCTGTTTTTT. The rearrangement joins TRBV2 to TRBJ2-2; a weak D match, TRBD2 (5 bases). There are 14 residues in the CDR3. Trimming shortened V by 7 bases and J by 5 bases, and 14 bases separated the two germline ends. Looked up from germline, CDR1 is SNHLY and CDR2 is FYNNEI.

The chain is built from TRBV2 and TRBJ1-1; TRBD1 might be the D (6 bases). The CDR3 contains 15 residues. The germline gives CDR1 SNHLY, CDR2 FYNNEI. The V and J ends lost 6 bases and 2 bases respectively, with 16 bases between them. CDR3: CASSPGQAPNTEAFF. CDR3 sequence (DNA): TGTGCCAGCAGCCCGGGACAAGCACCAAACACTGAAGCTTTCTTT.

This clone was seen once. The CDR3 is CASSLNGDSGNTIYF. CDR3 nucleotide sequence: TGTGCCAGCAGCTTGAACGGGGACTCTGGAAACACCATATATTTT. The chain uses TRBV7-9 and TRBJ1-3; D ambiguous. Looked up from germline, CDR1 is SEHNR and CDR2 is FQNEAQ (reference sequence). Trimming took off 3 bases at V and 0 bases at J, with 9 bases between the two ends. The CDR3 has 15 residues.

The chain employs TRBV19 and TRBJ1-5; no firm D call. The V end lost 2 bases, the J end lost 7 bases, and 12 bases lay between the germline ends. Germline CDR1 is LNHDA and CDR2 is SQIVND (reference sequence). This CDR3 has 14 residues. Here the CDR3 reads CASSIPSGRQPQHF. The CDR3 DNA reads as TGTGCCAGTAGTATACCTTCGGGGAGGCAGCCCCAGCATTTT.

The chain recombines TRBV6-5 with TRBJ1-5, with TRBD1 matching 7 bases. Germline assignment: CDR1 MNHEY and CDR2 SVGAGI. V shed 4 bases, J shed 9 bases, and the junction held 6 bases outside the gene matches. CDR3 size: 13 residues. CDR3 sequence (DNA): TGTGCCAGCAGTTTTACGCAGGGGGGGCCCCAGCATTTT. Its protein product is CASSFTQGGPQHF.

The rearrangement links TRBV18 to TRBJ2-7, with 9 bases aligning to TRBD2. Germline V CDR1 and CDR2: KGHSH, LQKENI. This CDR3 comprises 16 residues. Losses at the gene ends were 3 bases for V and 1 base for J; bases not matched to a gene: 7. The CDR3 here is CASSPLAGRGSYEQYF. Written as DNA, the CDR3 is TGTGCCAGCTCACCCCTAGCGGGAAGGGGATCCTACGAGCAGTACTTC.

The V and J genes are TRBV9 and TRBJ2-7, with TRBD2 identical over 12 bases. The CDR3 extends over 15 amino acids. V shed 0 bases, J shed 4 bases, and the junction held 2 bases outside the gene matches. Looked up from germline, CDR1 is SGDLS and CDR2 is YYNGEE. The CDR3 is CASSVGLAGEYEQYF. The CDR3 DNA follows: TGTGCCAGCAGCGTAGGACTAGCGGGAGAGTACGAGCAGTACTTC.

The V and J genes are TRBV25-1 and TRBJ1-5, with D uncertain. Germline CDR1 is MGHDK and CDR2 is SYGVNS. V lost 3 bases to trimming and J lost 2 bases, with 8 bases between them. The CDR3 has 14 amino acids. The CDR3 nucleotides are TGTGCCAGCAGTGATCAACACGGCAATCAGCCCCAGCATTTT. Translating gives CASSDQHGNQPQHF.